Listed below are T cell receptor beta chains from one sample, sequenced in a study of T cells in Graves' hyperthyroidism and ophthalmopathy. TCRdb analysed the multiplex PCR reads with MiXCR anew, one entry per CDR3 protein. The top ten clones hold 34% of a sample with about 350,000 distinct CDR3 sequences, approximately 13% of them seen once. The sequenced sample was blood. These receptors originate from a woman in her forties with Graves' ophthalmopathy. Each CDR3 is given with its conserved first and last residue. Each record gives: J gene, V gene, D gene, clone size, CDR3 protein, CDR3 DNA. A D gene is named only where the DNA matches it firmly. Size is stated for part of the rows, as once, few or many counts, or as a class when the clone is expanded.

TRBJ2-1	TRBV20-1	TRBD1	many	CSARGQGYNEQFF	TGCAGTGCCCGGGGACAGGGCTACAATGAGCAGTTCTTC
TRBJ1-2	TRBV6-1	NA	many	CASSEVTYGYTF	TGTGCCAGCAGTGAGGTAACCTATGGCTACACCTTC
TRBJ2-7	TRBV29-1	NA	many	CSVVANSYEQYF	TGCAGCGTTGTCGCCAACTCCTACGAGCAGTACTTC
TRBJ2-3	TRBV7-2	NA	NA	CASSLVGLADTQYF	TGTGCCAGCAGCTTAGTAGGACTCGCAGATACGCAGTATTTT
TRBJ2-1	TRBV6-4	TRBD2	NA	CASSDSMGGEQFF	TGTGCCAGCAGTGACTCGATGGGGGGGGAGCAGTTCTTC
TRBJ1-1	TRBV24-1	NA	many	CATSDPTPGSEAFF	TGTGCCACCAGTGACCCTACCCCGGGGTCTGAAGCTTTCTTT
TRBJ1-2	TRBV27	TRBD1	NA	CASSFGQGSVYGYTF	TGTGCCAGCAGTTTCGGACAGGGGTCTGTCTATGGCTACACCTTC
TRBJ1-2	TRBV6-1	TRBD1	many	CASRGQGANYGYTF	TGTGCCAGCAGAGGACAGGGCGCTAACTATGGCTACACCTTC
TRBJ1-2	TRBV2	TRBD1	many	CASSESFGTGGDYGYTF	TGTGCCAGCAGTGAATCGTTTGGGACAGGGGGCGACTATGGCTACACCTTC
TRBJ1-2	TRBV7-9	NA	NA	CASSLVSGRGYTF	TGTGCCAGCAGCTTAGTCTCGGGTCGGGGCTACACCTTC